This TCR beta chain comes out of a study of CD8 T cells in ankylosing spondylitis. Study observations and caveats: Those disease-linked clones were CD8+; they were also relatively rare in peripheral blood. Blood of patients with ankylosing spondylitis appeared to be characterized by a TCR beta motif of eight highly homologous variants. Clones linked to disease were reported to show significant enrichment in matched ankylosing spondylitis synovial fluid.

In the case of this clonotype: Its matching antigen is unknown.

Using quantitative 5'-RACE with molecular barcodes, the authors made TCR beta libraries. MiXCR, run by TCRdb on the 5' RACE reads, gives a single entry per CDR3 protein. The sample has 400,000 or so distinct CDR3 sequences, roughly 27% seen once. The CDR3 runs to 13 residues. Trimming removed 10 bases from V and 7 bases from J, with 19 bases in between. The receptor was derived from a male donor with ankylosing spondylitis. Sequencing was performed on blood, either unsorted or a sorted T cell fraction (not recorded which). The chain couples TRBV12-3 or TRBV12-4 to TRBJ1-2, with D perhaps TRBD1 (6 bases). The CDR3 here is CATREQGSAGYTF. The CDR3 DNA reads TGTGCCACCAGGGAACAGGGATCTGCTGGCTACACCTTC.